The 32 T cell receptor beta chains below were found in one sample sequenced in a study of cytomegalovirus exposure and HLA in healthy donors. The method was immunoSEQ multiplex PCR; TCRdb's version includes in-frame clones alone and lacks a portion of them. This table has approximately 82,000 clones, roughly 95% appearing once. The sample comprised PBMCs. The receptor source for this set is a woman between 18 and 29 years old in good health and CMV-seronegative.

The chain combines TRBV7-9 with TRBJ2-7; D unresolved. Per germline, CDR1 SEHNR and CDR2 FQNEAQ (reference sequence). Trimming left V 8 bases short and J 5 bases short, with 22 bases between. This CDR3 contains 15 residues. CDR3 sequence reads: CASSAKETPTHEQYF. The CDR3 DNA reads TGTGCCAGCTCAGCAAAGGAGACCCCTACCCACGAGCAGTACTTC.

The V gene is TRBV11-2, the J gene TRBJ2-3; no clear D gene. This CDR3 is 15 amino acids long. Trimming removed 2 bases at V and 0 bases at J, with 9 bases between. Germline CDR1 is SGHAT and CDR2 is FQNNGV. The CDR3 nucleotides read TGTGCCAGCAGCTTAAATCTCGTAAGCACAGATACGCAGTATTTT. It codes for CASSLNLVSTDTQYF.

This chain links TRBV5-1 with TRBJ2-1; 7 nucleotides agree with TRBD2. Losses at the gene ends were 7 bases for V and 4 bases for J; bases not matched to a gene: 8. This CDR3 region has 14 residues. Germline CDR1 reads SGHRS; CDR2 reads YFSETQ. The CDR3 nucleotides read TGCGCCAGCGAAACTAGCGTATCGTACAATGAGCAGTTCTTC. Its translation is CASETSVSYNEQFF.

The chain uses TRBV19 and TRBJ1-1, with TRBD1 as a possible D gene (5 bases). The CDR3 has 14 amino acids. Trimming removed 9 bases at V and 3 bases at J, with 17 bases between. Germline CDR1 and CDR2: LNHDA and SQIVND (reference sequence). The CDR3: CASLGGTVDTEAFF. CDR3 coding DNA: TGTGCCAGCCTCGGAGGGACGGTCGACACTGAAGCTTTCTTT.

The chain joins TRBV7-2 to TRBJ2-1; D uncertain. CDR1 and CDR2 from the germline V gene are SGHTA and FQGNSA. The CDR3 contains 11 residues. V lost 2 bases, J lost 9 bases, and 5 bases lay in between. The CDR3 DNA follows: TGTGCCAGCAGCTTATACGGTGAGCAGTTCTTC. This gives the protein CASSLYGEQFF.

The chain combines TRBV6-6 with TRBJ1-2; 10 bases fit TRBD1. Trimming at V came to 6 bases and at J to 5 bases, leaving 9 bases not matched to a gene. There are 15 residues in the CDR3. CDR1 and CDR2 (germline): MNHNY, SVGAGI (reference sequence). CDR3 nucleotides: TGTGCCAGCAGAAACTCACCGGACAGGGGGTATGGCTACACCTTC. Translating gives CASRNSPDRGYGYTF.

This chain joins TRBV14 and TRBJ2-7, with TRBD1 matching 12 bases. The CDR3 totals 20 residues. CDR1 is SGHDN, CDR2 FVKESK, per germline. V was pared by 2 bases and J by 7 bases, with 21 bases of the junction left unmatched. The DNA for the CDR3 is TGTGCCAGCAGCCAAACCCGCCGGGACAGGGGGCTTTCGCGGTCCTTGGAGCAGTACTTC. Translation: CASSQTRRDRGLSRSLEQYF.

V gene TRBV5-1 combines with J gene TRBJ2-5, with 9 bases identical to TRBD2. The CDR3 is made up of 15 amino acids. Germline assignment: CDR1 SGHRS and CDR2 YFSETQ. J gave up 4 bases and V 0 bases, and 4 bases lay outside the gene matches. For the CDR3, the DNA is TGCGCCAGCAGCTTGGATAGCGGGAGTACAGAGACCCAGTACTTC. Translation: CASSLDSGSTETQYF.

V and J are TRBV4-3 and TRBJ2-1; D gene ambiguous. The CDR3 is made up of 15 amino acids. V lost 0 bases and J 8 bases, leaving 14 bases between the germline ends. CDR1 is LGHNA and CDR2 is YSLEER in the germline V gene. The CDR3: CASSQDRGGSYEQFF. CDR3 nucleotides: TGCGCCAGCAGCCAAGATCGCGGCGGTTCGTATGAGCAGTTCTTC.

This CDR3 is CASSSRLAGGPRKTQYF. CDR3 DNA sequence: TGTGCCAGCAGCTCGAGACTAGCGGGGGGGCCGCGAAAGACCCAGTACTTC. The chain combines TRBV7-8 with TRBJ2-5; 14 bases are shared with TRBD2. Losses at the gene ends were 4 bases for V and 6 bases for J; bases not matched to a gene: 10. Per the germline V gene, CDR1 is SGHVS and CDR2 is FQNEAQ. The CDR3 loop spans 17 amino acids.

The chain uses TRBV5-8 and TRBJ2-7; TRBD2 might be the D (6 bases). Germline V lookup: CDR1 SGHTS, CDR2 YDEGEE. Between the trimmed V and J ends, which lost 3 bases and 10 bases, there was a span of 11 bases. CDR3 length equals 11 residues. The CDR3 DNA sequence: TGTGCCAGCAGCTACGGGAGCCGTCAGTACTTC. It translates to CASSYGSRQYF.

The rearrangement joins TRBV6-6 to TRBJ2-3, with 15 bases matching TRBD2. The CDR3 is made up of 15 amino acids. Trimming cost V 6 bases and J 6 bases; bases outside gene matches: 4. Per the germline V gene, CDR1 is MNHNY and CDR2 is SVGAGI (reference sequence). Written as DNA, the CDR3 is TGTGCCAGCAGACGGACTAGCGGGAGGGGTGATACGCAGTATTTT. This gives the protein CASRRTSGRGDTQYF.

V usage is TRBV2 and J usage is TRBJ1-1; 9 nucleotides match TRBD1. The CDR3 loop spans 13 amino acids. V gave up 4 bases and J gave up 9 bases; unmatched junction bases: 6. Germline V CDR1 and CDR2: SNHLY, FYNNEI. The CDR3 nucleotides are TGTGCCAGCAGTGGCAACGGACAGGGGCAAGCTTTCTTT. Translation gives CASSGNGQGQAFF. The variable domain in full, completed from reference TRBV2 and TRBJ1-1, reads EPEVTQTPSHQVTQMGQEVILRCVPISNHLYFYWYRQILGQKVEFLVSFYNNEISEKSEIFDDQFSVERPDGSNFTLKIRSTKLEDSAMYFCASSGNGQGQAFFGQGTRLTVV.

The chain links TRBV5-1 to TRBJ1-1; 7 nucleotides agree with TRBD1. The V and J ends lost 6 bases and 0 bases, in that order; junction bases with no gene match: 5. This CDR3 is 14 amino acids long. Germline V gene data show CDR1 as SGHRS and CDR2 as YFSETQ. The CDR3 here is CASNPGQLNTEAFF. CDR3 DNA sequence: TGCGCCAGCAATCCGGGACAGCTGAACACTGAAGCTTTCTTT.

The CDR3 region has the DNA TGTGCCAGCAGCTTAGGGGGGGACAGCTATGGCTACACCTTC. Protein: CASSLGGDSYGYTF. The chain joins TRBV7-2 to TRBJ1-2; 7 bases fit TRBD1. This CDR3 spans 14 amino acids. CDR1 and CDR2 (germline): SGHTA, FQGNSA. With V trimmed by 1 base and J by 4 bases, 3 bases remained unmatched.

The V gene is TRBV27, the J gene TRBJ1-5; 10 bases are shared with TRBD1. CDR3 length: 13 amino acids. CDR1 and CDR2 (germline): MNHEY, SMNVEV (reference sequence). After removal of 8 bases from V and 2 bases from J, the junction contained 0 bases not matched to a gene. CDR3 bases: TGTGCCAGCGGGACAGGGGGCAATCAGCCCCAGCATTTT. Translation: CASGTGGNQPQHF.

This sequence joins TRBV10-2 and TRBJ2-1; the match to TRBD2 covers 8 bases. The V and J ends lost 4 bases and 7 bases, in that order; junction bases with no gene match: 15. Germline V gives CDR1 WSHSY, CDR2 SAAADI. The CDR3 length is 17 residues. The CDR3 region is CASSAQFAGGVGNEQFF. The CDR3 coding sequence is TGCGCCAGCAGTGCCCAGTTTGCCGGGGGGGTGGGAAATGAGCAGTTCTTC.

As DNA, the CDR3 is TGTGCCAGCAGCTTACGCAGGGATGAAAAACTGTTTTTT. It yields the protein CASSLRRDEKLFF. The chain employs TRBV7-2 and TRBJ1-4; a weak D match, TRBD1 (5 bases). V lost 2 bases and J 6 bases, leaving 7 bases between the germline ends. CDR1 SGHTA and CDR2 FQGNSA come from the germline V gene. The length of the CDR3 is 13 residues. The full variable domain, its missing parts supplied by reference TRBV7-2 and TRBJ1-4, is GAGVSQSPSNKVTEKGKDVELRCDPISGHTALYWYRQSLGQGLEFLIYFQGNSAPDKSGLPSDRFSAERTGGSVSTLTIQRTQQEDSAVYLCASSLRRDEKLFFGSGTQLSVL.

The rearrangement uses TRBV9 and TRBJ1-3, with a possible D match to TRBD1 (5 bases). The CDR3 runs to 16 residues. Deletions cut 3 bases from V and 3 bases from J, with 16 bases between. Germline-derived CDR1 and CDR2 are SGDLS and YYNGEE. Written as DNA, the CDR3 is TGTGCCAGCAGCGGATGGCAGGGAAGTAGTGGAAACACCATATATTTT. As protein: CASSGWQGSSGNTIYF.

This sequence joins TRBV5-1 and TRBJ2-3; D may be TRBD2 (6 bases). V lost 5 bases to trimming and J lost 1 base, with 14 bases between them. This CDR3 contains 15 residues. Germline CDR1 reads SGHRS; CDR2 reads YFSETQ. The CDR3 region is CASRYLGGGTDTQYF. The CDR3 DNA sequence: TGCGCCAGCAGGTACCTTGGCGGGGGCACAGATACGCAGTATTTT. Together with reference TRBV5-1 and TRBJ2-3, the CDR3 gives the full variable domain: KAGVTQTPRYLIKTRGQQVTLSCSPISGHRSVSWYQQTPGQGLQFLFEYFSETQRNKGNFPGRFSGRQFSNSRSEMNVSTLELGDSALYLCASRYLGGGTDTQYFGPGTRLTVL.

This sequence joins TRBV18 and TRBJ2-7, with 10 bases identical to TRBD2. This CDR3 is built from 16 residues. The junction had 6 bases not matched to a gene; V was cut back by 3 bases and J by 1 base. Germline V gene lookup returns CDR1 KGHSH and CDR2 LQKENI. CDR3 loop: CASSPELAGKSYEQYF. The DNA for the CDR3 is TGTGCCAGCTCACCCGAACTAGCGGGGAAGTCCTACGAGCAGTACTTC.

V is TRBV28 and J is TRBJ2-7, with D possibly being TRBD1 (6 bases). The CDR3 sequence is 15 residues long. The germline CDR1 and CDR2 sequences are MDHEN and SYDVKM. V lost 1 base to trimming and J lost 1 base, with 11 bases between them. The CDR3 loop reads CASSLSTGLSYEQYF. The CDR3, as DNA: TGTGCCAGCAGTTTATCGACAGGACTTTCCTACGAGCAGTACTTC.

The chain joins TRBV25-1 to TRBJ1-4; no reliable D call. Germline loops: CDR1 MGHDK, CDR2 SYGVNS. The CDR3 is 15 residues long. Trimming removed 1 base at V and 2 bases at J, with 8 bases between. The CDR3 is CASSEFRGTNEKLFF. In DNA, the CDR3 is TGTGCCAGCAGTGAATTTCGGGGTACTAATGAAAAACTGTTTTTT.

This chain links TRBV2 with TRBJ2-1, with D possibly matching TRBD2 (6 bases). Germline V CDR1 and CDR2: SNHLY, FYNNEI. This CDR3 region has 17 residues. Trimming took 7 bases from V and 0 from J, leaving 19 bases between them. CDR3 loop: CASIWGETRSSYNEQFF. In nucleotides, the CDR3 is TGTGCCAGCATTTGGGGGGAAACCAGGAGCTCCTACAATGAGCAGTTCTTC.

The chain employs TRBV29-1 and TRBJ2-3; no clear D gene. V shed 7 bases and J shed 1 base, with 15 bases lying between them. Germline loops: CDR1 SQVTM, CDR2 ANQGSEA. The length of the CDR3 is 14 residues. CDR3 region: CSADKGSRTDTQYF. The CDR3 DNA sequence: TGCAGCGCAGACAAAGGATCGCGCACAGATACGCAGTATTTT.

V and J are TRBV5-6 and TRBJ2-7; 7 positions match TRBD2. The germline V gene encodes CDR1 SGHDT and CDR2 YYEEEE. V lost 2 bases to trimming and J lost 6 bases; unmatched junction nucleotides: 5. The CDR3 is 13 amino acids. In DNA, the CDR3 is TGTGCCAGCAGCTTTGGCGGGAGTTTCGAGCAGTACTTC. Translation gives CASSFGGSFEQYF.

The chain combines TRBV25-1 with TRBJ1-2; 7 nucleotides match TRBD1. J gave up 0 bases and V 6 bases, and 4 bases lay outside the gene matches. The CDR3 covers 14 residues. CDR1 MGHDK and CDR2 SYGVNS come from the germline V gene. The DNA of the CDR3 is TGTGCCAGCAGACCCGGGACAGCTAACTATGGCTACACCTTC. This codes for CASRPGTANYGYTF.

The J gene is TRBJ1-4, the V gene TRBV5-1; the match to TRBD1 covers 9 bases. V dropped 4 bases and J dropped 8; count of bases not matched to a gene: 9. Germline CDR1 and CDR2: SGHRS and YFSETQ. This CDR3 is 15 amino acids long. CDR3: CASSGLTGTGEKLFF. CDR3 DNA: TGCGCCAGCAGCGGATTGACAGGGACAGGGGAAAAACTGTTTTTT.

The genes are TRBV9 and TRBJ2-5; 9 bases match TRBD2. Germline V gene sequence: CDR1 SGDLS, CDR2 YYNGEE. The CDR3 has 14 residues. J was trimmed by 6 bases and V by 3 bases; bases with no gene match: 6. The CDR3 spells CASSAIAGEKTQYF. The CDR3, as DNA: TGTGCCAGCAGCGCAATAGCGGGAGAGAAGACCCAGTACTTC.

The CDR3 here is CASTPFGGEKLFF. The CDR3 DNA sequence: TGTGCCAGCACCCCCTTCGGCGGGGAAAAACTGTTTTTT. The chain combines TRBV6-5 with TRBJ1-4; D remains unclear. The CDR3 sequence is 13 residues long. CDR1 and CDR2 from the germline V gene are MNHEY and SVGAGI. With 7 bases removed from V and 8 bases from J, the gap between germline ends came to 14 bases.

The V gene is TRBV2, the J gene TRBJ1-4, with D maybe TRBD1 (5 bases). V lost 6 bases, J lost 5 bases, and 13 bases lay in between. In germline, CDR1 is SNHLY, CDR2 FYNNEI. This CDR3 has 14 amino acids. The DNA of the CDR3 is TGTGCCAGCAGGGCGACAGAGACGAATGAAAAACTGTTTTTT. Translating it yields CASRATETNEKLFF.

As concerns this clone: The CDR3 end shows no conserved phenylalanine or tryptophan, and so a read error is likely. The DNA is left out, because the CDR3 cannot be placed on it with certainty; the CDR3 is given as TCRdb lists it. The CDR3 loop reads CASRPGRL. The chain employs TRBV3-2 and TRBJ2-4; the table's D call TRBD2 went unverified against the DNA. TRBV3-2 is shown as a pseudogene. The CDR3 comprises 8 residues, both ends counted.